The following is a T cell receptor (beta chain) sequence with its context. The sample belongs to a study of blood T cells in healthy people across ages. The CDR3 sequence is 12 residues long. The V gene's germline CDR1 is MDHEN and CDR2 SYDVKM. V was shortened by 6 bases and J by 7 bases, with 13 bases between the two germline ends. Next came a second PCR, run for about 7 to 12 cycles, which used a sample-barcoded 5' primer along with a J-beta primer mix. One entry per CDR3 protein results from TCRdb running MiXCR on the 5' RACE reads. Among approximately 580,000 distinct CDR3 sequences, under 30% were seen once, and the ten largest hold approximately 10%. The sample also formed part of further work on T cells of mothers and their children.

The sequenced material came from blood. J is TRBJ2-7 and V is TRBV28; no reliable D call. The clonotype comes from a boy younger than 18 in good health. CDR3 DNA: TGTGCCAGCAGAAGTCCCGGCAGGGAGCAGTACTTC. Translated, it gives CASRSPGREQYF.